The 30 T cell receptor beta chains below were found in one sample sequenced in a study of cytotoxic CD8 clonotypes in ibrutinib-treated CLL (dated by TCRdb to about 2021). Receptor libraries were prepared by the immunoSEQ multiplex PCR assay. Here the immuneACCESS table is served through TCRdb, limited to in-frame sequences with V and J called. Missing clones are a known gap in these copies; in checked studies unresolved V genes cover under half, and the rest lacks a known reason. The sample table shows more than 300,000 clones, and about 80% are seen once. About 6.3% of the sample is taken by the ten largest. Material: PBMCs, obtained before ibrutinib treatment. The receptors here all came from a human donor with chronic lymphocytic leukemia.

This chain connects TRBV29-1 to TRBJ2-1, with D unclear. Trimming shortened V by 2 bases and J by 9 bases, and 8 bases separated the two germline ends. CDR3 length: 11 amino acids. Germline V gene lookup returns CDR1 SQVTM and CDR2 ANQGSEA. CDR3 nucleotide sequence: TGCAGCGTTGAAACCCTTACTGAGCAGTTCTTC. Translation gives CSVETLTEQFF.

This clone appeared once. The chain links TRBV4-2 to TRBJ2-5; maybe TRBD2 (6 bases). The CDR3 has 18 amino acids. Germline assignment: CDR1 LGHNA and CDR2 YNFKEQ. The V end was cut by 4 bases, the J end by 0 bases, with 21 bases between. CDR3 nucleotide sequence: TGTGCCAGCAGCCTTCAGTTAGGTGGCGGGACGTACCAAGAGACCCAGTACTTC. Translating it yields CASSLQLGGGTYQETQYF.

The rearrangement uses TRBV28 and TRBJ1-5; D gene uncertain. CDR3 size: 12 residues. Between the trimmed V and J ends, which lost 6 bases and 5 bases, there was a span of 8 bases. CDR1 and CDR2 from the germline V gene are MDHEN and SYDVKM. CDR3 region: CASSLPDQPQHF. The CDR3 bases are TGTGCCAGCAGCCTCCCCGATCAGCCCCAGCATTTT.

This clone was observed a few times. The rearrangement joins TRBV7-6 to TRBJ2-1; no reliable D call. The germline V gene has CDR1 SGHVS and CDR2 FNYEAQ. Trimming stripped 7 bases from V and 4 bases from J, with 14 bases between. The CDR3 has 14 residues. CDR3 nucleotides: TGTGCCAGCACCCCCCTGCTGGGGTACAATGAGCAGTTCTTC. It codes for CASTPLLGYNEQFF.

V gene TRBV4-1 combines with J gene TRBJ2-7; D gene uncertain. The germline V gene encodes CDR1 MGHRA and CDR2 YSYEKL. This CDR3 region has 14 residues. Trimming shortened V by 1 base and J by 5 bases, and 12 bases separated the two germline ends. The CDR3 coding sequence is TGCGCCAGCAGCCAAGTCGGAGTGGGCAACGAGCAGTACTTC. Translation: CASSQVGVGNEQYF.

The rearrangement joins TRBV25-1 to TRBJ2-7; D not certain. CDR3 length: 13 residues. Per germline, CDR1 MGHDK and CDR2 SYGVNS. Trimming shortened V by 6 bases and J by 2 bases, and 11 bases separated the two germline ends. In DNA form, the CDR3 reads TGTGCCAGCAGCCCGCAGGCTGCCTACGAGCAGTACTTC. It yields the protein CASSPQAAYEQYF.

In its sample, this clone was seen once. V and J are TRBV5-4 and TRBJ1-1, with D maybe TRBD1 (5 bases). The CDR3 is 14 amino acids. The V gene lost 0 bases and the J gene lost 4 bases, with 10 bases spanning the gap. CDR1 and CDR2 from the germline V gene are SGHNT and YYREEE (reference sequence). CDR3 amino acids: CASSLGLGGTEAFF. The CDR3 DNA reads TGTGCCAGCAGCTTGGGCCTTGGGGGCACTGAAGCTTTCTTT. Full variable domain (remainder filled in from reference TRBV5-4 and TRBJ1-1): ETGVTQSPTHLIKTRGQQVTLRCSSQSGHNTVSWYQQALGQGPQFIFQYYREEENGRGNFPPRFSGLQFPNYSSELNVNALELDDSALYLCASSLGLGGTEAFFGQGTRLTVV.

The chain carries TRBV6-5 and TRBJ1-4; D may be TRBD1 (6 bases). The length of the CDR3 is 14 residues. CDR1 MNHEY and CDR2 SVGAGI come from the germline V gene. The germline V and J ends were trimmed by 6 bases and 6 bases, with 14 bases remaining between them. CDR3 DNA: TGTGCCAGCAGGAAACAGGGTTCGGATGAAAAACTGTTTTTT. Protein: CASRKQGSDEKLFF.

The chain joins TRBV18 to TRBJ1-1, with a weak D call TRBD1 (5 bases). The germline V gene has CDR1 KGHSH and CDR2 LQKENI. V lost 2 bases to trimming and J lost 0 bases, with 10 bases between them. This CDR3 spans 15 amino acids. The CDR3 coding sequence is TGTGCCAGCTCACCAGACAGAAACATGAACACTGAAGCTTTCTTT. Its translation: CASSPDRNMNTEAFF.

The chain is built from TRBV7-9 and TRBJ1-4; TRBD1 matches at 7 bases. V was pared by 3 bases and J by 7 bases, with 11 bases of the junction left unmatched. This CDR3 region has 16 residues. Germline V lookup: CDR1 SEHNR, CDR2 FQNEAQ (reference sequence). CDR3 sequence reads: CASSFPQGSLGEKLFF. CDR3 coding DNA: TGTGCCAGCAGCTTCCCACAGGGGAGTCTAGGTGAAAAACTGTTTTTT.

This clone has just a few counts. This chain connects TRBV28 to TRBJ1-2; no clear D gene. V shed 6 bases and J shed 1 base, with 3 bases lying between them. This CDR3 has 11 amino acids. Germline CDR1 MDHEN, CDR2 SYDVKM. In DNA, the CDR3 is TGTGCCAGCAGGGTTAACTATGGCTACACCTTC. It translates to CASRVNYGYTF.

The chain is built from TRBV10-2 and TRBJ2-5; no reliable D call. This CDR3 is built from 13 residues. The V end was cut by 7 bases, the J end by 5 bases, with 14 bases between. Germline assignment: CDR1 WSHSY and CDR2 SAAADI. CDR3 nucleotides: TGCGCCAGCAAAGACATTGCTGGGGAGACCCAGTACTTC. Residues: CASKDIAGETQYF.

The chain is built from TRBV12-5 and TRBJ1-1; D gene uncertain. Germline assignment: CDR1 LGHNT and CDR2 FRNRAP. V lost 6 bases and J lost 8, with 16 bases in between. The CDR3 has 13 amino acids. The CDR3 sequence: CASGHLGRREAFF. In nucleotides, the CDR3 is TGTGCTAGTGGCCACTTAGGGCGGAGGGAAGCTTTCTTT. Together with reference TRBV12-5 and TRBJ1-1, the CDR3 gives the full variable domain: DARVTQTPRHKVTEMGQEVTMRCQPILGHNTVFWYRQTMMQGLELLAYFRNRAPLDDSGMPKDRFSAEMPDATLATLKIQPSEPRDSAVYFCASGHLGRREAFFGQGTRLTVV.

This chain joins TRBV2 and TRBJ1-5; D uncertain. The V end lost 0 bases, the J end lost 3 bases, and 18 bases lay between the germline ends. CDR1 is SNHLY, CDR2 FYNNEI, per germline. The CDR3 runs to 18 residues. The CDR3 protein is CASSEAPQWAQFNQPQHF. DNA of the CDR3: TGTGCCAGCAGTGAAGCCCCTCAGTGGGCTCAATTCAATCAGCCCCAGCATTTT.

The rearrangement links TRBV5-6 to TRBJ2-7; 10 nucleotides match TRBD2. CDR3 length equals 14 residues. Germline CDR1 reads SGHDT; CDR2 reads YYEEEE. Unmatched junction bases numbered 5, after V lost 4 bases and J lost 4 bases. The DNA of the CDR3 is TGTGCCAGCAGCCGGATAGCGGGAGGTTACGAGCAGTACTTC. This sequence encodes CASSRIAGGYEQYF.

V and J are TRBV2 and TRBJ2-5; 8 bases map to TRBD1. From germline, CDR1 is SNHLY and CDR2 FYNNEI. The CDR3 sequence is 14 residues long. After removal of 4 bases from V and 5 bases from J, the junction contained 6 bases not matched to a gene. The CDR3 DNA sequence: TGTGCCAGCAGTGTCGACAGGGGATGGGAGACCCAGTACTTC. This gives the protein CASSVDRGWETQYF.

This chain uses TRBV14 with TRBJ2-1; D is possibly TRBD1 or TRBD2 (5 bases each). The CDR3 loop spans 14 amino acids. The V gene lost 0 bases and the J gene lost 4 bases, with 7 bases spanning the gap. Germline CDR1 reads SGHDN; CDR2 reads FVKESK. The DNA for the CDR3 is TGTGCCAGCAGCCAAGAGGGACGATACAATGAGCAGTTCTTC. This sequence encodes CASSQEGRYNEQFF.

The V call is TRBV19, the J call TRBJ2-2; TRBD2 aligns across 12 bases. The CDR3 runs 14 residues. The germline V gene encodes CDR1 LNHDA and CDR2 SQIVND (reference sequence). V lost 8 bases to trimming and J lost 2 bases; unmatched junction nucleotides: 0. In nucleotides, the CDR3 is TGTGCCAGTGGACTAGCGGGAAACACCGGGGAGCTGTTTTTT. Its translation is CASGLAGNTGELFF.

The rearrangement links TRBV18 to TRBJ2-7; 9 bases fit TRBD2. The CDR3 contains 14 residues. The germline V gene has CDR1 KGHSH and CDR2 LQKENI. The trim removed 5 bases at V and 6 bases at J, leaving 8 bases unmatched. The CDR3 spells CASSDIAGAGEQYF. CDR3 nucleotide sequence: TGTGCCAGCTCAGATATAGCGGGAGCGGGCGAGCAGTACTTC.

The chain couples TRBV9 to TRBJ1-5; TRBD1 agrees at 9 bases. This CDR3 is 15 amino acids long. The germline CDR1 and CDR2 sequences are SGDLS and YYNGEE. J was trimmed by 5 bases and V by 3 bases; bases with no gene match: 6. This CDR3 is CASSATGGLDQPQHF. DNA for the CDR3: TGTGCCAGCAGCGCTACAGGGGGCTTAGATCAGCCCCAGCATTTT.

In regard to this clone: At the DNA level, this CDR3 is encoded by other sequences in the same sample as well. The chain joins TRBV7-2 to TRBJ2-2; D is possibly TRBD2 (5 bases). The germline V gene encodes CDR1 SGHTA and CDR2 FQGNSA. Trimming took off 2 bases at V and 2 bases at J, with 9 bases between the two ends. CDR3 length equals 15 residues. The CDR3, as DNA: TGTGCCAGCAGCTTACGCCTAGCCAACACCGGGGAGCTGTTTTTT. Amino acids: CASSLRLANTGELFF.

This clone appeared a few times. This chain connects TRBV27 to TRBJ2-7, with D unclear. The V gene's germline CDR1 is MNHEY and CDR2 SMNVEV (reference sequence). The CDR3 contains 13 residues. Trimming removed 6 bases from V and 0 bases from J, with 9 bases in between. CDR3 DNA sequence: TGTGCCAGCAGACCCGGGTCCTCCTACGAGCAGTACTTC. It is translated as CASRPGSSYEQYF.

Points on this clone: Other DNA sequences within the sample encode an identical CDR3. This sequence joins TRBV7-9 and TRBJ2-7; D gene ambiguous. The germline V gene has CDR1 SEHNR and CDR2 FQNEAQ (reference sequence). The V end was cut by 3 bases, the J end by 4 bases, with 4 bases between. This CDR3 is built from 11 residues. The chain's CDR3 is CASSLTYEQYF. In DNA form, the CDR3 reads TGTGCCAGCAGCTTGACTTACGAGCAGTACTTC.

V and J are TRBV5-1 and TRBJ2-2; D perhaps matches TRBD1 (6 bases). Trimming took 4 bases from V and 2 from J, leaving 15 bases between them. The CDR3 has 16 amino acids. Per germline, CDR1 SGHRS and CDR2 YFSETQ. The CDR3 DNA follows: TGCGCCAGCAGCCCCTTTGGACAGACCAACACCGGGGAGCTGTTTTTT. Its protein is CASSPFGQTNTGELFF.

This rearrangement joins TRBV30 to TRBJ2-7; D perhaps matches TRBD2 (6 bases). The V gene's germline CDR1 is GTSNPN and CDR2 SVGIG (reference sequence). V lost 4 bases and J 3 bases, leaving 16 bases between the germline ends. CDR3 size: 14 residues. The CDR3 protein is CAWTPDYGGYEQYF. The DNA of the CDR3 is TGTGCCTGGACTCCGGATTACGGGGGCTACGAGCAGTACTTC.

The gene calls are TRBV7-8 and TRBJ2-6; D gene unclear. With 5 bases removed from V and 0 bases from J, the gap between germline ends came to 20 bases. There are 19 residues in the CDR3. The germline CDR1 and CDR2 sequences are SGHVS and FQNEAQ. The CDR3 DNA follows: TGTGCCAGCAGCCACGGGTCTTTCGGGCCCTACTCTGGGGCCAACGTCCTGACTTTC. Translated: CASSHGSFGPYSGANVLTF.

The V call is TRBV19, the J call TRBJ1-2, with 7 bases identical to TRBD1. J was trimmed by 5 bases and V by 6 bases; bases with no gene match: 6. The CDR3 totals 13 residues. Germline V gene data show CDR1 as LNHDA and CDR2 as SQIVND (reference sequence). The CDR3 region is CASSQTGDYGYTF. The DNA of the CDR3 is TGTGCCAGTAGCCAAACAGGGGATTATGGCTACACCTTC.

Here the CDR3 reads CASSVVGTSGSNYNEQFF. The CDR3 nucleotides are TGTGCCAGCAGCGTAGTAGGGACTAGCGGGAGTAACTACAATGAGCAGTTCTTC. The chain combines TRBV9 with TRBJ2-1; 14 positions agree with TRBD2. The trim removed 0 bases at V and 3 bases at J, leaving 5 bases unmatched. Germline V gene data show CDR1 as SGDLS and CDR2 as YYNGEE. This CDR3 spans 18 amino acids.

This clone was counted between two and nine times. The chain links TRBV18 to TRBJ1-1; no firm D call. Germline CDR1 is KGHSH and CDR2 is LQKENI. Trimming shortened V by 3 bases and J by 3 bases, and 14 bases separated the two germline ends. The CDR3 length is 15 residues. CDR3 nucleotide sequence: TGTGCCAGCTCACCCATGGTGGGGATGTACACTGAAGCTTTCTTT. This codes for CASSPMVGMYTEAFF.

Here the CDR3 reads CSVQPNTEAFF. For the CDR3, the DNA is TGCAGCGTTCAGCCGAACACTGAAGCTTTCTTT. The V and J genes are TRBV29-1 and TRBJ1-1; D is unresolved. The V end was cut by 5 bases, the J end by 1 base, with 5 bases between. CDR3 length equals 11 residues. Germline CDR1 and CDR2: SQVTM and ANQGSEA.